The next 27 T cell receptor beta chains were all read from a single sample in a study of blood T cell repertoires in COVID-19. TCRdb keeps only in-frame clones here, not all; method: immunoSEQ multiplex PCR. The data contain fewer than 85,000 clones, 88% of them singletons. Sequencing input: peripheral blood. These receptors were obtained from a human donor in a cohort sampled during active COVID-19.

The chain combines TRBV5-5 with TRBJ2-5; tentatively, D is TRBD1 (5 bases). CDR3 length equals 15 residues. Germline V gene data show CDR1 as SGHKS and CDR2 as YYEKEE (reference sequence). Deletions cut 0 bases from V and 2 bases from J, with 11 bases between. CDR3 region: CASSLVSGRQETQYF. In DNA, the CDR3 is TGTGCCAGCAGCTTGGTCTCAGGGCGGCAAGAGACCCAGTACTTC.

This chain joins TRBV4-1 and TRBJ1-4, with TRBD1 matching 8 bases. V shed 3 bases, J shed 6 bases, and the junction held 6 bases outside the gene matches. The CDR3 extends over 15 amino acids. The V gene's germline CDR1 is MGHRA and CDR2 YSYEKL. CDR3 bases: TGCGCCAGCAGCCACCCGACAGGGGACTATGAAAAACTGTTTTTT. This sequence encodes CASSHPTGDYEKLFF.

The CDR3 nucleotides are TGTGCCACCAGCAGAGATCCAGGGACAGCTACAGGAAACACCATATATTTT. Residues: CATSRDPGTATGNTIYF. This sequence joins TRBV15 and TRBJ1-3; 7 bases are a match to TRBD1. Germline assignment: CDR1 LNHNV and CDR2 YYDKDF (reference sequence). The CDR3 is 17 residues long. Trimming removed 0 bases from V and 4 bases from J; junction bases left unmatched: 9.

V gene TRBV3-1 (or the pseudogene TRBV3-2) combines with J gene TRBJ2-7, with a possible D match to TRBD2 (6 bases). V was trimmed by 0 bases and J by 13 bases, leaving 19 bases between them. The CDR3 is made up of 14 amino acids. The V gene's germline CDR1 is LGHDT and CDR2 YNNKEL (reference sequence). CDR3 region: CASSQDVAGRKLYF. Here the CDR3 DNA reads TGTGCCAGCAGCCAAGATGTTGCGGGACGGAAATTATACTTC.

The chain has TRBV20-1 and TRBJ1-2; D uncertain. This CDR3 region has 11 residues. Germline loops: CDR1 DFQATT, CDR2 SNEGSKA (reference sequence). Deletions cut 3 bases from V and 4 bases from J, with 6 bases between. The chain's CDR3 is CSASLFYGYTF. Written as DNA, the CDR3 is TGCAGTGCTAGTCTTTTCTATGGCTACACCTTC.

V and J are TRBV4-1 and TRBJ1-5; D is perhaps TRBD1 (5 bases). Trimming removed 1 base from V and 7 bases from J, with 14 bases in between. Germline lookup yields CDR1 MGHRA and CDR2 YSYEKL. The CDR3 is made up of 15 amino acids. The CDR3, as DNA: TGCGCCAGCAGCCAAGGTCAGAGGGGAGGGCAGCCCCAGCATTTT. This encodes CASSQGQRGGQPQHF.

The rearrangement joins TRBV15 to TRBJ2-5; weak D call: TRBD1 (6 bases). V lost 4 bases and J 5 bases, leaving 17 bases between the germline ends. This CDR3 region has 15 residues. Germline V lookup: CDR1 LNHNV, CDR2 YYDKDF (reference sequence). The CDR3 DNA is TGTGCCACCAGCACCGTTGGGGGCTTGGGTGAGACCCAGTACTTC. Its protein product is CATSTVGGLGETQYF.

This clone showed up just a few times. This rearrangement joins TRBV19 to TRBJ1-1; D gene uncertain. Trimming removed 5 bases at V and 0 bases at J, with 10 bases between. The length of the CDR3 is 14 residues. The germline CDR1 and CDR2 sequences are LNHDA and SQIVND (reference sequence). CDR3 sequence (DNA): TGTGCCAGTAGTTTTCGAAGCGTGAACACTGAAGCTTTCTTT. Protein: CASSFRSVNTEAFF.

The chain uses TRBV28 and TRBJ1-4, with D unresolved. Looked up from germline, CDR1 is MDHEN and CDR2 is SYDVKM. Trimming removed 5 bases at V and 6 bases at J, with 4 bases between. The CDR3 spans 11 residues. CDR3 bases: TGTGCCAGCAGTCTAGATGAAAAACTGTTTTTT. Translating it yields CASSLDEKLFF.

The rearrangement uses TRBV5-6 and TRBJ1-1; 10 bases align to TRBD1. V gave up 5 bases and J gave up 1 base; unmatched junction bases: 2. The CDR3 has 14 residues. The V gene's germline CDR1 is SGHDT and CDR2 YYEEEE. The CDR3 DNA is TGTGCCAGCAGTCGGACAGGGGGGAACACTGAAGCTTTCTTT. Protein product: CASSRTGGNTEAFF.

This chain uses TRBV28 with TRBJ2-5, with D perhaps matching TRBD2 (6 bases). CDR1 MDHEN and CDR2 SYDVKM come from the germline V gene. The CDR3 consists of 14 residues. V dropped 5 bases and J dropped 2 bases, with 12 bases sitting between them. CDR3 in DNA: TGTGCCAGCAGTCTAATAGCGGATCAAGAGACCCAGTACTTC. Translated, it gives CASSLIADQETQYF.

V usage is TRBV19 and J usage is TRBJ2-1; 10 positions agree with TRBD2. Germline CDR1 is LNHDA and CDR2 is SQIVND (reference sequence). The CDR3 is 15 residues long. V lost 3 bases and J lost 4; bases outside the gene matches: 3. CDR3 in DNA: TGTGCCAGTAGTATTACTAGCGGGGCGTACAATGAGCAGTTCTTC. Translating it yields CASSITSGAYNEQFF.

The chain couples TRBV7-6 to TRBJ2-3, with 10 nucleotides matching TRBD2. Germline V gene sequence: CDR1 SGHVS, CDR2 FNYEAQ. The ends lost 6 bases at V and 5 bases at J; junction bases unmatched: 8. This CDR3 has 15 amino acids. This chain's CDR3 is CASSSSGGAGDTQYF. The CDR3 DNA reads as TGTGCCAGCAGTTCCAGCGGGGGGGCCGGAGATACGCAGTATTTT.

This clone was counted between two and nine times. The V gene is TRBV5-1, the J gene TRBJ1-1; 9 bases agree with TRBD1. Germline V gene data show CDR1 as SGHRS and CDR2 as YFSETQ. The J segment lost 3 bases and the V segment lost 5 bases, leaving 5 bases of the junction unmatched. The length of the CDR3 is 14 residues. In nucleotides, the CDR3 is TGCGCCAGCAGACAGGGGGCTGGGTACACTGAAGCTTTCTTT. This sequence encodes CASRQGAGYTEAFF.

J is TRBJ2-3 and V is TRBV5-1; 9 positions match TRBD2. The CDR3 has 15 residues. Trimming cost V 0 bases and J 8 bases; bases outside gene matches: 7. CDR1 and CDR2 (germline): SGHRS, YFSETQ. CDR3 region: CASSLVASGKGTQYF. Written as DNA, the CDR3 is TGCGCCAGCAGCTTGGTGGCTAGCGGGAAGGGTACGCAGTATTTT.

The chain recombines TRBV5-6 with TRBJ2-1; 12 bases are a match to TRBD1. Per the germline V gene, CDR1 is SGHDT and CDR2 is YYEEEE. Trimming at V came to 6 bases and at J to 10 bases, leaving 8 bases not matched to a gene. The CDR3 contains 14 residues. CDR3 sequence (DNA): TGTGCCAGCATCCGGGACAGGGGGCGAGGCGAGCAGTTCTTC. Protein sequence: CASIRDRGRGEQFF. Supplemented by reference TRBV5-6 and TRBJ2-1, the full variable domain reads DAGVTQSPTHLIKTRGQQVTLRCSPKSGHDTVSWYQQALGQGPQFIFQYYEEEERQRGNFPDRFSGHQFPNYSSELNVNALLLGDSALYLCASIRDRGRGEQFFGPGTRLTVL.

V usage is TRBV5-1 and J usage is TRBJ2-1; 9 bases fit TRBD2. This CDR3 has 14 amino acids. CDR1 and CDR2 (germline): SGHRS, YFSETQ. V was pared by 3 bases and J by 8 bases, with 6 bases of the junction left unmatched. CDR3 protein: CASSWSGRLDEQFF. The CDR3 DNA is TGCGCCAGCAGCTGGAGCGGGAGGTTGGATGAGCAGTTCTTC.

V and J are TRBV3-1 (or the pseudogene TRBV3-2) and TRBJ2-1; 14 nucleotides agree with TRBD2. The CDR3 totals 15 residues. CDR1 and CDR2 from the germline V gene are LGHDT and YNNKEL (reference sequence). V shed 3 bases, J shed 6 bases, and the junction held 1 base outside the gene matches. CDR3 bases: TGTGCCAGCAGCCACGGGACTAGCGGGAGCAATGAGCAGTTCTTC. This codes for CASSHGTSGSNEQFF.

The table lists this clone with a count of one. The V gene is TRBV27, the J gene TRBJ2-7, with TRBD2 identical over 7 bases. J gave up 7 bases and V 3 bases, and 9 bases lay outside the gene matches. The germline gives CDR1 MNHEY, CDR2 SMNVEV (reference sequence). The CDR3 consists of 14 residues. The CDR3 sequence is CASSFGLGQREQYF. CDR3 in DNA: TGTGCCAGCAGTTTTGGACTAGGTCAGAGGGAGCAGTACTTC.

The chain recombines TRBV15 with TRBJ2-1; the D gene is possibly TRBD2 (7 bases). The CDR3 length is 14 residues. V lost 4 bases and J lost 2, with 9 bases in between. Looked up from germline, CDR1 is LNHNV and CDR2 is YYDKDF (reference sequence). CDR3 in DNA: TGTGCCACCAGCATGGGGGGGCCCTACAATGAGCAGTTCTTC. This translates into CATSMGGPYNEQFF.

The chain joins TRBV11-3 to TRBJ2-1; D is possibly TRBD1 (6 bases). The germline V and J ends were trimmed by 5 bases and 3 bases, with 11 bases remaining between them. This CDR3 is built from 14 residues. CDR1 SGHNT and CDR2 YENEEA come from the germline V gene. CDR3 nucleotide sequence: TGTGCCAGCAGCAGGGGGTCCTACTACAATGAGCAGTTCTTC. Its protein is CASSRGSYYNEQFF.

CDR3 region: CASSPGTLAYEQYF. DNA for the CDR3: TGTGCCAGCAGCCCGGGGACTTTAGCCTACGAGCAGTACTTC. V usage is TRBV5-5 and J usage is TRBJ2-7; D is possibly TRBD2 (6 bases). The CDR3 spans 14 residues. Trimming left V 4 bases short and J 2 bases short, with 13 bases between. Germline V lookup: CDR1 SGHKS, CDR2 YYEKEE (reference sequence). The variable domain in full, completed from reference TRBV5-5 and TRBJ2-7, reads DAGVTQSPTHLIKTRGQQVTLRCSPISGHKSVSWYQQVLGQGPQFIFQYYEKEERGRGNFPDRFSARQFPNYSSELNVNALLLGDSALYLCASSPGTLAYEQYFGPGTRLTVT.

This rearrangement joins TRBV2 to TRBJ2-7; D might be TRBD2 (5 bases). Deletions cut 10 bases from V and 0 bases from J, with 13 bases between. The CDR3 totals 13 residues. CDR1 is SNHLY and CDR2 is FYNNEI in the germline V gene. Here the CDR3 DNA reads TGTGCCACCGCCGGACTTAGCTCCTACGAGCAGTACTTC. As protein: CATAGLSSYEQYF. The full variable domain, rest sourced from reference TRBV2 and TRBJ2-7, is EPEVTQTPSHQVTQMGQEVILRCVPISNHLYFYWYRQILGQKVEFLVSFYNNEISEKSEIFDDQFSVERPDGSNFTLKIRSTKLEDSAMYFCATAGLSSYEQYFGPGTRLTVT.

The V and J genes are TRBV6-1 and TRBJ1-2; the D is unclear. The CDR3 totals 16 residues. V was clipped by 2 bases and J by 6 bases, with 19 bases between them. Looked up from germline, CDR1 is MNHNS and CDR2 is SASEGT. CDR3 protein: CASSEIVGLGDNGYTF. In DNA, the CDR3 is TGTGCCAGCAGTGAAATTGTAGGGTTGGGAGACAATGGCTACACCTTC.

This chain links TRBV27 with TRBJ2-5; 8 bases align to TRBD2. Germline V gives CDR1 MNHEY, CDR2 SMNVEV (reference sequence). Trimming at V came to 7 bases and at J to 4 bases, leaving 5 bases not matched to a gene. CDR3 size: 13 residues. This chain's CDR3 is CASIIAGGETQYF. The CDR3 nucleotides read TGTGCCAGCATCATCGCGGGAGGAGAGACCCAGTACTTC.

V usage is TRBV2 and J usage is TRBJ2-1; no clear D. The V gene lost 3 bases and the J gene lost 2 bases, with 8 bases spanning the gap. CDR1 is SNHLY, CDR2 FYNNEI, per germline. The CDR3 runs 14 residues. The CDR3 coding sequence is TGTGCCAGCAGTGAGAGCCTTCCCTACAATGAGCAGTTCTTC. Translation gives CASSESLPYNEQFF.

The chain is built from TRBV5-1 and TRBJ2-7; tentatively, D is TRBD2 (5 bases). Germline V gene data show CDR1 as SGHRS and CDR2 as YFSETQ. The CDR3 spans 17 residues. V was clipped by 0 bases and J by 4 bases, with 20 bases between them. The CDR3 is CASSLVRSLSGGYEQYF. CDR3 sequence (DNA): TGCGCCAGCAGCTTGGTTCGGTCTTTGAGCGGTGGGTACGAGCAGTACTTC.